The 28 T cell receptor beta chains given below trace back to one sample, sequenced in a study of T cell changes during pregnancy in multiple sclerosis. Sequencing was performed with immunoSEQ multiplex PCR; in TCRdb, only in-frame clones are kept and a portion is missing. This sample has over 45,000 clones, with 80% to 90% found just once. The specimen comprised CD4+ T cells from peripheral blood mononuclear cells, sampled in the first trimester of pregnancy. The receptors here all came from a female donor with multiple sclerosis, enrolled in a pregnancy study.

This chain joins TRBV11-2 and TRBJ1-6, with 8 bases that match TRBD1. The CDR3 runs to 16 residues. Unmatched junction bases numbered 10, after V lost 3 bases and J lost 9 bases. Germline V gene lookup returns CDR1 SGHAT and CDR2 FQNNGV. In DNA, the CDR3 is TGTGCCAGCAGCTTGACCCAGGGGGCATTCGGTTCACCCCTCCACTTT. This translates into CASSLTQGAFGSPLHF.

Concerning this clone itself: At one boundary the junction diverges from the germline segment, which might be a read error. The chain uses TRBV7-9 and TRBJ1-1; TRBD1 aligns across 11 bases. CDR3 length: 14 residues. From germline, CDR1 is SEHNR and CDR2 FQNEAQ (reference sequence). CDR3 protein: CTTGTGGWGTEAFF. CDR3 nucleotide sequence: TGCACGACCGGGACAGGGGGGTGGGGCACTGAAGCTTTCTTT.

The chain has TRBV19 and TRBJ2-2, with a tentative D call TRBD2 (5 bases). In germline, CDR1 is LNHDA, CDR2 SQIVND (reference sequence). This CDR3 spans 16 amino acids. Trimming removed 4 bases at V and 6 bases at J, with 18 bases between. CDR3 nucleotide sequence: TGTGCCAGTAGTAAGGCCAGCGGCGAGTGGTCCGGGGAGCTGTTTTTT. It encodes CASSKASGEWSGELFF.

This clone appeared once. The CDR3 nucleotides read TGTGCCAGCAGCTTAGGGACAGTATTGTCACCCCTCCACTTT. Residues: CASSLGTVLSPLHF. This rearrangement joins TRBV7-2 to TRBJ1-6, with D tentatively TRBD1 (6 bases). The germline V gene has CDR1 SGHTA and CDR2 FQGNSA. The CDR3 runs 14 residues. The V gene lost 1 base and the J gene lost 10 bases, with 11 bases spanning the gap.

The chain combines TRBV19 with TRBJ1-1, with D possibly matching TRBD1 (5 bases). This CDR3 has 13 residues. Trimming left V 4 bases short and J 4 bases short, with 10 bases between. Germline V gene lookup returns CDR1 LNHDA and CDR2 SQIVND (reference sequence). The CDR3, as DNA: TGTGCCAGTAGTAAGGGGTTCGGCACTGAAGCTTTCTTT. Translated, it gives CASSKGFGTEAFF.

J is TRBJ2-5 and V is TRBV5-1; D not certain. The V and J ends lost 4 bases and 2 bases respectively, with 15 bases between them. CDR1 is SGHRS, CDR2 YFSETQ, per germline. The CDR3 contains 15 residues. CDR3 nucleotide sequence: TGCGCCAGCAGCCCCTCAAGTAGTAGACAAGAGACCCAGTACTTC. It codes for CASSPSSSRQETQYF.

The chain has TRBV7-2 and TRBJ2-5; D ambiguous. The CDR3 runs to 14 residues. V was cut by 3 bases and J by 5 bases, with 13 bases left in between. Germline CDR1 and CDR2: SGHTA and FQGNSA. CDR3 nucleotide sequence: TGTGCCAGCAGCTTGGGCAGTGGAACGGAGACCCAGTACTTC. Protein: CASSLGSGTETQYF.

CDR3 DNA sequence: TGCGCCAGCAGCCCGTACGGCACAGGGGCGCGGGGTGAAAAACTGTTTTTT. Translating it yields CASSPYGTGARGEKLFF. This rearrangement joins TRBV4-1 to TRBJ1-4, with 7 nucleotides matching TRBD1. The CDR3 is made up of 17 amino acids. V shed 4 bases, J shed 7 bases, and the junction held 15 bases outside the gene matches. The germline V gene encodes CDR1 MGHRA and CDR2 YSYEKL.

The chain couples TRBV18 to TRBJ2-5; 9 positions match TRBD1. The CDR3 consists of 17 residues. Germline CDR1 and CDR2: KGHSH and LQKENI. With V trimmed by 2 bases and J by 4 bases, 11 bases remained unmatched. The CDR3 protein is CASSPRATTGGLETQYF. The CDR3 DNA reads TGTGCCAGCTCACCAAGGGCGACGACAGGGGGGTTAGAGACCCAGTACTTC.

The chain has TRBV2 and TRBJ2-7; D possibly corresponds to TRBD2 (5 bases). V lost 1 base to trimming and J lost 3 bases, with 10 bases between them. This CDR3 region has 14 residues. Germline values: CDR1 SNHLY, CDR2 FYNNEI. The CDR3 DNA follows: TGTGCCAGCAGTGAAGGGCGGGTCGGCTACGAGCAGTACTTC. It yields the protein CASSEGRVGYEQYF.

This chain uses TRBV18 with TRBJ1-5; D might be TRBD1 (6 bases). V was clipped by 3 bases and J by 1 base, with 13 bases between them. The CDR3 is 16 amino acids. CDR1 is KGHSH, CDR2 LQKENI, per germline. The CDR3 DNA sequence: TGTGCCAGCTCACCGAAACAGGGTAGCAGCAATCAGCCCCAGCATTTT. Translation: CASSPKQGSSNQPQHF. The full variable domain, in which reference TRBV18 and TRBJ1-5 provide the parts outside the CDR3, is NAGVMQNPRHLVRRRGQEARLRCSPMKGHSHVYWYRQLPEEGLKFMVYLQKENIIDESGMPKERFSAEFPKEGPSILRIQQVVRGDSAAYFCASSPKQGSSNQPQHFGDGTRLSIL.

CDR3 bases: TGTGCCAGCAGCTTAGCCTTAGTTGGGACAGGGGAAGGCAATCAGCCCCAGCATTTT. This codes for CASSLALVGTGEGNQPQHF. This chain uses TRBV7-8 with TRBJ1-5; 10 bases agree with TRBD1. V lost 0 bases, J lost 2 bases, and 10 bases stayed unmatched. Germline CDR1 is SGHVS and CDR2 is FQNEAQ. CDR3 length: 19 amino acids.

This clone was seen a single time. The CDR3 region is CASSPPGTGVQRLETQYF. DNA of the CDR3: TGTGCCAGCTCACCACCCGGGACAGGGGTTCAGCGTCTTGAGACCCAGTACTTC. V and J are TRBV18 and TRBJ2-5; the match to TRBD1 covers 10 bases. Germline lookup yields CDR1 KGHSH and CDR2 LQKENI. The length of the CDR3 is 18 residues. J gave up 5 bases and V 0 bases, and 12 bases lay outside the gene matches.

This clone showed up just once. The chain uses TRBV2 and TRBJ1-1; 9 bases are a match to TRBD1. CDR3 length: 12 residues. Germline V gene data show CDR1 as SNHLY and CDR2 as FYNNEI. Trimming took 6 bases from V and 11 from J; bases not matched to a gene: 7. The CDR3 DNA reads as TGTGCCAGCAGGCCCACCGGGACAGGGGCTTTCTTT. It specifies CASRPTGTGAFF.

The V gene is TRBV19, the J gene TRBJ2-7; D perhaps matches TRBD1 (6 bases). Germline CDR1 and CDR2: LNHDA and SQIVND (reference sequence). V was trimmed by 4 bases and J by 4 bases, leaving 11 bases between them. The CDR3 is 13 residues long. CDR3 in amino acids: CASSTARGYEQYF. The CDR3, as DNA: TGTGCCAGTAGTACCGCTAGGGGGTACGAGCAGTACTTC.

The chain employs TRBV2 and TRBJ1-5; D not resolved. Germline lookup yields CDR1 SNHLY and CDR2 FYNNEI. The CDR3 sequence is 15 residues long. V dropped 2 bases and J dropped 0 bases, with 8 bases sitting between them. The CDR3 sequence: CASSENSNSNQPQHF. DNA of the CDR3: TGTGCCAGCAGTGAAAACAGCAATAGCAATCAGCCCCAGCATTTT.

The gene calls are TRBV9 and TRBJ2-7; 10 positions agree with TRBD2. Germline assignment: CDR1 SGDLS and CDR2 YYNGEE. V lost 0 bases and J lost 7; bases outside the gene matches: 10. The CDR3 loop spans 16 amino acids. The chain's CDR3 is CASSVESAGGPGEQYF. The CDR3 bases are TGTGCCAGCAGCGTAGAATCAGCGGGAGGGCCGGGGGAGCAGTACTTC.

V gene TRBV4-1 combines with J gene TRBJ2-7, with 10 positions matching TRBD1. J was trimmed by 4 bases and V by 3 bases; bases with no gene match: 6. CDR1 and CDR2 from the germline V gene are MGHRA and YSYEKL. The CDR3 sequence is 15 residues long. CDR3 bases: TGCGCCAGCAGCCACCCGGGACAGGGGATTTACGAGCAGTACTTC. As protein: CASSHPGQGIYEQYF.

The chain recombines TRBV6-6 with TRBJ2-7, with D perhaps TRBD2 (6 bases). Germline V CDR1 and CDR2: MNHNY, SVGAGI (reference sequence). Deletions cut 2 bases from V and 2 bases from J, with 7 bases between. This CDR3 comprises 13 residues. In nucleotides, the CDR3 is TGTGCCAGCAGTTACGGGACTCCCTACGAGCAGTACTTC. Its protein product is CASSYGTPYEQYF.

Only one count was recorded for this clone. V gene TRBV2 combines with J gene TRBJ2-1; 10 bases match TRBD2. CDR3 size: 16 residues. Germline CDR1 is SNHLY and CDR2 is FYNNEI. V was clipped by 4 bases and J by 8 bases; unmatched bases: 11. CDR3 loop: CASSASSGGIMDEQFF. DNA of the CDR3: TGTGCCAGCAGTGCCTCTAGCGGGGGAATCATGGATGAGCAGTTCTTC.

This chain links TRBV11-2 with TRBJ1-4; D gene ambiguous. Trimming took 5 bases from V and 0 from J, leaving 10 bases between them. The CDR3 extends over 15 amino acids. The germline gives CDR1 SGHAT, CDR2 FQNNGV. The CDR3 reads CASSLHITTNEKLFF. As DNA, the CDR3 is TGTGCCAGCAGCCTCCACATAACAACTAATGAAAAACTGTTTTTT.

This chain uses TRBV5-1 with TRBJ2-7; 7 bases are a match to TRBD2. Germline V gives CDR1 SGHRS, CDR2 YFSETQ. V lost 5 bases and J lost 5; bases outside the gene matches: 13. This CDR3 region has 15 residues. The chain's CDR3 is CASRVDAGRADEQYF. CDR3 sequence (DNA): TGCGCCAGCAGGGTAGATGCGGGGAGGGCCGACGAGCAGTACTTC.

The V call is TRBV5-6, the J call TRBJ2-1, with TRBD1 matching 10 bases. The germline V gene encodes CDR1 SGHDT and CDR2 YYEEEE. The length of the CDR3 is 16 residues. Trimming at V came to 5 bases and at J to 4 bases, leaving 9 bases not matched to a gene. The chain's CDR3 is CASREVGQGSYNEQFF. CDR3 in DNA: TGTGCCAGCAGGGAAGTGGGACAGGGGTCTTACAATGAGCAGTTCTTC.

The chain recombines TRBV30 with TRBJ2-2; TRBD2 matches at 11 bases. V lost 3 bases, J lost 8 bases, and 5 bases stayed unmatched. There are 14 residues in the CDR3. Germline V gene sequence: CDR1 GTSNPN, CDR2 SVGIG (reference sequence). CDR3 coding DNA: TGTGCCTGGAGCCAGACTAGCGGGAAAGGGGAGCTGTTTTTT. This encodes CAWSQTSGKGELFF. The full variable domain, rest sourced from reference TRBV30 and TRBJ2-2, is SQTIHQWPATLVQPVGSPLSLECTVEGTSNPNLYWYRQAAGRGLQLLFYSVGIGQISSEVPQNLSASRPQDRQFILSSKKLLLSDSGFYLCAWSQTSGKGELFFGEGSRLTVL.

The V gene is TRBV28, the J gene TRBJ2-5, with 7 bases fitting TRBD2. The V and J ends lost 2 bases and 1 base, in that order; junction bases with no gene match: 4. The CDR3 runs to 15 residues. Germline V gene sequence: CDR1 MDHEN, CDR2 SYDVKM. This CDR3 reads CASSLASGSQETQYF. The CDR3 DNA reads TGTGCCAGCAGTTTAGCTAGCGGAAGCCAAGAGACCCAGTACTTC.

The chain links TRBV6-1 to TRBJ1-4; tentatively, D is TRBD1 (5 bases). The CDR3 is made up of 13 amino acids. From germline, CDR1 is MNHNS and CDR2 SASEGT. V shed 3 bases and J shed 10 bases, with 12 bases lying between them. CDR3 amino acids: CASSEGGEGKLFF. CDR3 coding DNA: TGTGCCAGCAGTGAGGGAGGGGAAGGAAAACTGTTTTTT.

J is TRBJ2-2 and V is TRBV4-2; 9 nucleotides agree with TRBD1. From germline, CDR1 is LGHNA and CDR2 YNFKEQ. The CDR3 spans 17 residues. Trimming cost V 4 bases and J 4 bases; bases outside gene matches: 10. CDR3 sequence reads: CASSPLTGGRVTGELFF. The CDR3 region has the DNA TGTGCCAGCAGCCCGCTAACAGGGGGCAGAGTCACCGGGGAGCTGTTTTTT.

This chain joins TRBV6-5 and TRBJ1-2; D is undetermined. Per germline, CDR1 MNHEY and CDR2 SVGAGI. This CDR3 region has 16 residues. Trimming cost V 0 bases and J 0 bases, with 11 bases left between them. The CDR3 DNA reads as TGTGCCAGCAGTTACTCTTTATCGGGGACTAACTATGGCTACACCTTC. Amino acid sequence: CASSYSLSGTNYGYTF.